This TCR beta chain was documented in a study of CD8+CD57+ T cells in acquired aplastic anemia. Across the study: DNA recovered from sorted CD4+ and CD8+ cells had a mean of approximately 3 ug. General observations from the study: Shared by patients and controls, almost 30 CD8+ CDR3s were abundant in patients.

Worth noting for this clonotype: No antigen is known for it.

TCR beta VDJ and CDR3 were profiled, and genomic DNA was the template. TCRdb re-called the reads through MiXCR, storing one row per CDR3 protein. The repertoire holds 180,000 or so distinct CDR3 sequences, with 40% to 55% as singletons. V was clipped by 11 bases and J by 4 bases; unmatched bases: 9. From germline, CDR1 is MNHNS and CDR2 SASEGT. This CDR3 has 13 amino acids. This clonotype originated in a human donor in good health. The sample comprised sorted CD4+, CD8+, or CD8+CD57+ T cells (not recorded which) from PBMCs. This chain connects TRBV6-1 to TRBJ2-7; 9 bases are shared with TRBD2. This CDR3 reads CAAGGGKGYEQYF. The CDR3 region has the DNA TGTGCCGCGGGAGGGGGCAAGGGGTACGAGCAGTACTTC.